Below, 9 T cell receptor beta chains from the same sample are listed, as sequenced in a study of T cell responses to AZD1222 COVID-19 vaccine. Sequenced by immunoSEQ multiplex PCR; TCRdb stores in-frame clones only, minus some. The sample has around 180,000 clones, roughly 87% seen once. The sequenced sample was peripheral blood, obtained on day 0 of AZD1222 vaccination. All receptors come from an adult in good health.

This clone was counted a few times. V usage is TRBV11-3 and J usage is TRBJ2-1; TRBD2 agrees at 13 bases. The V gene's germline CDR1 is SGHNT and CDR2 YENEEA. CDR3 size: 16 residues. V trimming: 5 bases; J trimming: 8 bases; junction bases outside the gene matches: 9. This CDR3 reads CASSAGTSGAKDEQFF. CDR3 nucleotide sequence: TGTGCCAGCAGCGCCGGGACTAGCGGGGCCAAGGATGAGCAGTTCTTC.

The V call is TRBV30, the J call TRBJ2-7; D gene uncertain. This CDR3 comprises 11 residues. The germline CDR1 and CDR2 sequences are GTSNPN and SVGIG (reference sequence). V dropped 1 base and J dropped 5 bases, with 6 bases sitting between them. CDR3: CAWSEGDEQYF. In DNA form, the CDR3 reads TGTGCCTGGAGTGAGGGTGACGAGCAGTACTTC. The entire variable domain, with the rest obtained from reference TRBV30 and TRBJ2-7, is as follows: SQTIHQWPATLVQPVGSPLSLECTVEGTSNPNLYWYRQAAGRGLQLLFYSVGIGQISSEVPQNLSASRPQDRQFILSSKKLLLSDSGFYLCAWSEGDEQYFGPGTRLTVT.

The chain uses TRBV27 and TRBJ2-4, with D possibly TRBD2 on 6 matching bases. Germline CDR1 and CDR2: MNHEY and SMNVEV (reference sequence). This CDR3 is 15 amino acids long. Trimming removed 2 bases from V and 0 bases from J, with 8 bases in between. The CDR3 region is CASSLGGLAKNIQYF. The CDR3 DNA reads as TGTGCCAGCAGTTTAGGAGGGCTAGCCAAAAACATTCAGTACTTC.

The chain links TRBV29-1 to TRBJ2-7, with D unclear. There are 11 residues in the CDR3. Germline CDR1 and CDR2: SQVTM and ANQGSEA. The ends were cut back, 6 bases at V and 3 bases at J, with 9 bases in the middle. CDR3 sequence: CSVADLYEQYF. CDR3 coding DNA: TGCAGCGTCGCTGATCTCTACGAGCAGTACTTC.

The rearrangement uses TRBV27 and TRBJ2-7, with a possible D match to TRBD1 (6 bases). The germline V gene has CDR1 MNHEY and CDR2 SMNVEV (reference sequence). The CDR3 is 14 amino acids. V lost 2 bases to trimming and J lost 4 bases, with 12 bases between them. This chain's CDR3 is CASSLTPTGYEQYF. CDR3 nucleotides: TGTGCCAGCAGTTTAACCCCGACAGGATACGAGCAGTACTTC.

This clone occurred a few times. The CDR3 nucleotides are TGTGCCAGCTCACCAAGGGGGCACACTGAAGCTTTCTTT. It translates to CASSPRGHTEAFF. The V gene is TRBV18, the J gene TRBJ1-1, with TRBD1 matching 7 bases. In germline, CDR1 is KGHSH, CDR2 LQKENI. J gave up 3 bases and V 2 bases, and 0 bases lay outside the gene matches. This CDR3 contains 13 residues.

The rearrangement links TRBV7-8 to TRBJ1-2; TRBD1 is a possible D gene (6 bases). Germline V gives CDR1 SGHVS, CDR2 FQNEAQ. Trimming stripped 5 bases from V and 5 bases from J, with 15 bases between. The CDR3 spans 14 residues. Here the CDR3 DNA reads TGTGCCAGCAGCCCCCGGGACACCTGGTATGGCTACACCTTC. Amino acid sequence: CASSPRDTWYGYTF. Full variable domain (outside the CDR3, taken from reference TRBV7-8 and TRBJ1-2): GAGVSQSPRYKVAKRGQDVALRCDPISGHVSLFWYQQALGQGPEFLTYFQNEAQLDKSGLPSDRFFAERPEGSVSTLKIQRTQQEDSAVYLCASSPRDTWYGYTFGSGTRLTVV.

This chain links TRBV28 with TRBJ2-1, with D possibly matching TRBD1 (9 bases). CDR1 MDHEN and CDR2 SYDVKM come from the germline V gene. This CDR3 comprises 14 residues. Trimming removed 10 bases at V and 4 bases at J, with 17 bases between. The CDR3 here is CATRGGQGYNEQFF. The CDR3 nucleotides read TGTGCCACCCGGGGGGGACAGGGATACAATGAGCAGTTCTTC.

V is TRBV5-1 and J is TRBJ2-1; no clear D gene. There are 14 residues in the CDR3. CDR1 is SGHRS and CDR2 is YFSETQ in the germline V gene. V gave up 7 bases and J gave up 7 bases, with 18 bases separating them. The DNA of the CDR3 is TGCGCCAGCGCTGGAGCCCTAGACGGGAATGAGCAGTTCTTC. This translates into CASAGALDGNEQFF.